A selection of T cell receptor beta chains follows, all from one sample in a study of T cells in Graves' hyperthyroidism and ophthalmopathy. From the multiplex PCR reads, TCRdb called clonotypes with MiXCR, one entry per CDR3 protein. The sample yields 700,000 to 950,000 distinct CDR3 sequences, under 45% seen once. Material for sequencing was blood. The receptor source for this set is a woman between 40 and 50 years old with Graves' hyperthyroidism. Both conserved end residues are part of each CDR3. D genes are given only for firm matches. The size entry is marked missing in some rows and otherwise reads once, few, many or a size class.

CASSSAGTGYQPQHF | TGTGCCAGCAGTTCGGCCGGGACAGGATATCAGCCCCAGCATTTT | few | TRBD1 | TRBJ1-5 | TRBV6-4
CASSQDRGRDQPQHF | TGCGCCAGCAGCCAAGACAGGGGGCGGGATCAGCCCCAGCATTTT | few | TRBD1 | TRBJ1-5 | TRBV4-3
CSVVGQLMNTEAFF | TGCAGCGTTGTGGGACAGCTCATGAACACTGAAGCTTTCTTT | many | TRBD1 | TRBJ1-1 | TRBV29-1
CASSPPLASLKTQYF | TGTGCCAGCAGCCCCCCCCTCGCGTCTTTGAAGACCCAGTACTTC | . | . | TRBJ2-5 | TRBV7-2
CAWSDRGTEAFF | TGTGCCTGGAGTGACAGGGGCACTGAAGCTTTCTTT | . | TRBD1 | TRBJ1-1 | TRBV7-2
CASSLQPSGTWQPQHF | TGTGCCAGCAGCTTGCAGCCCTCCGGGACCTGGCAGCCCCAGCATTTT | . | . | TRBJ1-5 | TRBV5-5
CASSYKRTGIQPQHF | TGTGCCAGCAGCTATAAAAGGACAGGTATTCAGCCCCAGCATTTT | few | TRBD1 | TRBJ1-5 | TRBV7-8
CASMKDRGKATIYEQYF | TGCGCCAGCATGAAGGACAGGGGGAAGGCGACAATCTACGAGCAGTACTTC | many | TRBD1 | TRBJ2-7 | TRBV10-2
CASSWGTSDNSPLHF | TGTGCCAGCAGTTGGGGGACGTCGGATAATTCACCCCTCCACTTT | few | . | TRBJ1-6 | TRBV13
CASSNRGMGSPLHF | TGTGCCAGCAGTAATAGGGGTATGGGTTCACCCCTCCACTTT | . | . | TRBJ1-6 | TRBV6-5
CASSQDSAPKETQYF | TGTGCCAGCAGCCAAGATTCGGCCCCTAAAGAGACCCAGTACTTC | few | . | TRBJ2-5 | TRBV9
CASSLGAPPGYEQYF | TGTGCCAGCAGTTTAGGAGCTCCTCCGGGATACGAGCAGTACTTC | . | . | TRBJ2-7 | TRBV12-3/TRBV12-4
CSVEDWAGANVLTF | TGCAGCGTTGAAGATTGGGCAGGGGCCAACGTCCTGACTTTC | . | . | TRBJ2-6 | TRBV29-1
CASSEFKARASSSGNTIYF | TGTGCCAGCAGTGAATTTAAGGCGAGGGCCTCAAGCTCTGGAAACACCATATATTTT | few | . | TRBJ1-3 | TRBV25-1
CATLPQIGRDAYEQYF | TGTGCCACCCTACCTCAGATCGGGAGGGACGCCTACGAGCAGTACTTC | . | TRBD2 | TRBJ2-7 | TRBV7-2
CSARDGEYRSTDTQYF | TGCAGTGCTAGAGATGGGGAGTACCGCAGCACAGATACGCAGTATTTT | . | . | TRBJ2-3 | TRBV20-1
CASSLSGDEAFF | TGTGCCAGCAGCTTATCAGGGGACGAAGCTTTCTTT | many | . | TRBJ1-1 | TRBV7-6
CSVKEGMNYGYTF | TGCAGCGTAAAGGAGGGAATGAACTATGGCTACACCTTC | many | . | TRBJ1-2 | TRBV29-1
CASSEETGLSPLHF | TGTGCCAGCAGTGAAGAGACAGGGCTTTCACCCCTCCACTTT | few | TRBD1 | TRBJ1-6 | TRBV10-3
CASSQAGGTFYGYTF | TGTGCCAGCAGCCAAGCCGGCGGGACATTCTATGGCTACACCTTC | few | . | TRBJ1-2 | TRBV3-1
CSVTGGGVEQYF | TGCAGCGTCACTGGAGGGGGGGTCGAGCAGTACTTC | many | . | TRBJ2-7 | TRBV29-1
CATSRDRRGDEQYF | TGTGCCACCAGCAGAGATCGACGGGGGGACGAGCAGTACTTC | many | TRBD2 | TRBJ2-7 | TRBV15
CSAYGPVNTGELFF | TGCAGCGCCTACGGGCCGGTGAACACCGGGGAGCTGTTTTTT | few | . | TRBJ2-2 | TRBV29-1
CASSQGSFEVEKLFF | TGCGCCAGCAGCCAAGGGAGCTTCGAGGTTGAAAAACTGTTTTTT | . | . | TRBJ1-4 | TRBV4-3
CASRRDRLTGELFF | TGTGCCAGCAGGCGGGACAGGCTCACCGGGGAGCTGTTTTTT | . | TRBD1 | TRBJ2-2 | TRBV2
CASSTLPAGHNSPLHF | TGTGCCAGCAGTACGCTCCCGGCGGGTCATAATTCACCCCTCCACTTT | few | . | TRBJ1-6 | TRBV27
CASSPPEASIYF | TGTGCCAGCTCACCACCTGAGGCGTCCATATATTTT | . | . | TRBJ1-3 | TRBV10-3
CASSPGTGSLGYEQYF | TGTGCCAGCAGCCCCGGGACAGGGTCCCTCGGCTACGAGCAGTACTTC | few | TRBD1 | TRBJ2-7 | TRBV9